What follows are 4 T cell receptor beta chains derived from one specimen sequenced in a study of identical twins. One entry per CDR3 protein results from TCRdb running MiXCR on the 5' RACE reads. The sample has 700,000 to 950,000 distinct CDR3 sequences; 12% are singletons. In addition, the sample was reused for a study of yellow fever vaccine responses in identical twins.

The specimen was PBMCs. Source of these receptors: a woman between 18 and 29 years old in good health.

At least ten counts were recorded for this clonotype. This rearrangement joins TRBV10-3 to TRBJ2-3; D gene uncertain. The germline gives CDR1 ENHRY, CDR2 SYGVKD. V lost 6 bases and J lost 0, with 10 bases in between. The CDR3 covers 14 residues. CDR3 loop: CAIRLTSSTDTQYF. As DNA, the CDR3 is TGTGCCATCAGACTTACATCTAGCACAGATACGCAGTATTTT.

The chain uses TRBV7-9 and TRBJ2-1, with D tentatively TRBD2 (6 bases). V lost 5 bases and J 0 bases, leaving 14 bases between the germline ends. Germline-derived CDR1 and CDR2 are SEHNR and FQNEAQ (reference sequence). The length of the CDR3 is 16 residues. CDR3 in amino acids: CASSGARGSSYNEQFF. The CDR3 bases are TGTGCCAGCAGCGGGGCCCGGGGGAGCTCCTACAATGAGCAGTTCTTC. The variable domain in full, completed from reference TRBV7-9 and TRBJ2-1, reads DTGVSQNPRHKITKRGQNVTFRCDPISEHNRLYWYRQTLGQGPEFLTYFQNEAQLEKSRLLSDRFSAERPKGSFSTLEIQRTEQGDSAMYLCASSGARGSSYNEQFFGPGTRLTVL.

This clonotype appeared a few times. The V gene is TRBV5-6, the J gene TRBJ2-2; maybe TRBD2 (6 bases). Per germline, CDR1 SGHDT and CDR2 YYEEEE. This CDR3 comprises 16 residues. Between the trimmed V and J ends, which lost 4 bases and 2 bases, there was a span of 15 bases. The CDR3 DNA follows: TGTGCCAGCAGCATCCGTGGTAGCGGTAACACCGGGGAGCTGTTTTTT. This sequence encodes CASSIRGSGNTGELFF.

This chain joins TRBV14 and TRBJ2-1; D is tentatively TRBD1 or TRBD2 (5 bases each). Per germline, CDR1 SGHDN and CDR2 FVKESK. This CDR3 region has 16 residues. Trimming removed 4 bases from V and 4 bases from J, with 17 bases in between. CDR3 nucleotide sequence: TGTGCCAGCAGCCCCCCCGGGACGGATGCTTACAATGAGCAGTTCTTC. This codes for CASSPPGTDAYNEQFF.